This is a list of T cell receptor beta chains from one sample in a study of OX40 agonist ivuxolimab in advanced cancers. Generated by immunoSEQ multiplex PCR, the TCRdb table keeps only in-frame clones and is missing some. Among around 62,000 clones, roughly 88% were seen once, and the ten largest hold 0.25% to 0.3%. Here the sequenced sample was CD4+ or CD8+ T cells sorted from blood, taken in a trial of the OX40 agonist ivuxolimab. These receptors were obtained from an adult with an advanced solid tumor such as melanoma, head and neck, liver or kidney cancer. CDR3s include the opening cysteine and the closing phenylalanine or tryptophan. The order of the fields is clone size, V gene, D gene, J gene, CDR3 protein, CDR3 DNA. The D gene is left open where the match is weak. Not every row has a clone size; where given, it reads once, few, many or a size class.

size: few; V: TRBV5-4; D: .; J: TRBJ1-4; CDR3: CASSVSGAGNNEKLFF; DNA: TGTGCCAGCAGCGTGTCCGGGGCCGGCAATAATGAAAAACTGTTTTTT
size: .; V: TRBV7-2; D: .; J: TRBJ2-7; CDR3: CASSLFEQGSEQYF; DNA: TGTGCCAGCAGCTTATTCGAACAGGGTAGCGAGCAGTACTTC
size: .; V: TRBV5-4; D: .; J: TRBJ2-2; CDR3: CASSQTGRVHGELFF; DNA: TGTGCCAGCAGCCAGACAGGGAGGGTACACGGGGAGCTGTTTTTT
size: few; V: TRBV4-1; D: .; J: TRBJ2-7; CDR3: CASSQGFGSSYEQYF; DNA: TGCGCCAGCAGCCAAGGGTTCGGGAGCTCCTACGAGCAGTACTTC
size: .; V: TRBV29-1; D: .; J: TRBJ2-5; CDR3: CSVEGETQYF; DNA: TGCAGCGTTGAAGGGGAGACCCAGTACTTC
size: .; V: TRBV5-1; D: .; J: TRBJ2-7; CDR3: CASSSQNYEQYF; DNA: TGCGCCAGCAGCTCCCAGAACTACGAGCAGTACTTC
size: few; V: TRBV14; D: TRBD1; J: TRBJ2-5; CDR3: CASRGQAYETQYF; DNA: TGTGCCAGCAGGGGACAGGCTTACGAGACCCAGTACTTC
size: .; V: TRBV5-1; D: TRBD2; J: TRBJ2-5; CDR3: CASSLLAGEGETQYF; DNA: TGCGCCAGCAGCTTACTAGCGGGAGAAGGCGAGACCCAGTACTTC
size: .; V: TRBV9; D: .; J: TRBJ2-5; CDR3: CASSVAGRRNQETQYF; DNA: TGTGCCAGCAGCGTAGCTGGAAGACGGAACCAAGAGACCCAGTACTTC
size: few; V: TRBV27; D: .; J: TRBJ2-1; CDR3: CASRERENEQFF; DNA: TGTGCCAGCAGGGAGAGGGAGAATGAGCAGTTCTTC
size: .; V: TRBV28; D: TRBD1; J: TRBJ2-5; CDR3: CASSLGTGTQETQYF; DNA: TGTGCCAGCAGCTTGGGGACAGGGACACAAGAGACCCAGTACTTC
size: .; V: TRBV2; D: .; J: TRBJ2-1; CDR3: CASSEGAYTYNEQFF; DNA: TGTGCCAGCAGTGAAGGGGCCTACACTTACAATGAGCAGTTCTTC
size: .; V: TRBV5-1; D: TRBD1; J: TRBJ1-1; CDR3: CASSLEVQGEAFF; DNA: TGCGCCAGCAGCTTGGAGGTACAGGGGGAAGCTTTCTTT
size: few; V: TRBV10-3; D: .; J: TRBJ1-1; CDR3: CAISTGLWVTEAFF; DNA: TGTGCCATCAGTACAGGGCTATGGGTCACTGAAGCTTTCTTT